A single TCR beta chain is shown here with its context. Its antigen is currently unknown. CDR3 length equals 19 residues. The V and J ends lost 2 bases and 0 bases respectively, with 21 bases between them. The germline CDR1 and CDR2 sequences are SGHTA and FQGNSA. This sample is drawn from a study of T-cell memory formation after mild COVID-19. The wider study: In these data, TCR clusters were largely donor specific. General observations from the study: From day 15 to 85, contracting clones were balanced between CD4 and CD8, whereas later expanders leaned toward CD4+.

It was 5'RACE with constant-segment primers that produced the TCR alpha and TCR beta cDNA libraries, which carried sample barcodes and UMIs. TCRdb called the 5' RACE reads again in MiXCR, with one record for every CDR3 protein. In the table there are approximately 430,000 distinct CDR3 sequences, 23% of which are singletons. This TCR was sampled from an adult woman who had mild COVID-19 (a few samples of this study predate the infection). Cell type and time point are not known. The chain links TRBV7-2 to TRBJ2-3, with a weak D call TRBD2 (6 bases). Sequencing was done on a sample of PBMCs or a T cell subset sorted from them (not recorded which). The CDR3 coding sequence is TGTGCCAGCAGCTTAAAGCGGTCGGTGGTAGCGGCAAGCACAGATACGCAGTATTTT. Amino acids: CASSLKRSVVAASTDTQYF.